This T cell receptor (beta chain) appears in the sequencing data of a study of T cell changes during pregnancy in multiple sclerosis. With 0 bases clipped from V and 2 bases from J, the junction kept 6 bases outside the gene matches. The CDR3 spans 16 residues. Germline CDR1 reads SGHVS; CDR2 reads FNYEAQ. Sequencing was performed with immunoSEQ multiplex PCR; in TCRdb, only in-frame clones are kept and a portion is missing. Of fewer than 40,000 clones listed, 90% were seen once; the top ten hold around 0.47%. The TCR originated in a female donor in good health, enrolled as a control in a pregnancy study. Sequencing used CD4+ T cells from peripheral blood mononuclear cells, obtained in the first trimester of pregnancy. This chain links TRBV7-6 with TRBJ2-7; 8 bases are shared with TRBD1. The CDR3 spells CASSLAVTGAPYEQYF. The DNA for the CDR3 is TGTGCCAGCAGCTTAGCGGTGACAGGGGCACCCTACGAGCAGTACTTC.